The 14 T cell receptor beta chains below were found in one sample sequenced in a study of T cell changes during pregnancy in multiple sclerosis. TCRdb keeps only in-frame clones here, not all; method: immunoSEQ multiplex PCR. The sample consists of approximately 51,000 clones, under 95% of them appearing once. The input for sequencing was CD4+ T cells from peripheral blood mononuclear cells, taken in the second trimester of pregnancy. These receptors were taken from a female donor with multiple sclerosis, enrolled in a pregnancy study.

The rearrangement links TRBV19 to TRBJ1-2, with 10 bases fitting TRBD1. Germline V CDR1 and CDR2: LNHDA, SQIVND (reference sequence). The junction had 4 bases not matched to a gene; V was cut back by 4 bases and J by 8 bases. The CDR3 is 13 amino acids. The CDR3 nucleotides are TGTGCCAGTAGTACCGGGACAGGGGTAGGCTACACCTTC. This sequence encodes CASSTGTGVGYTF.

The chain couples TRBV7-3 to TRBJ2-3; 9 bases align to TRBD2. This CDR3 is built from 17 residues. With V trimmed by 2 bases and J by 4 bases, 10 bases remained unmatched. Germline V gene sequence: CDR1 SGHTA, CDR2 FQGTGA. The CDR3 DNA is TGTGCCAGCAGCTTAGGTTGGCTAGCGGGGAGGTCAGATACGCAGTATTTT. Translating gives CASSLGWLAGRSDTQYF.

The V gene is TRBV6-1, the J gene TRBJ1-5, with 7 nucleotides matching TRBD1. The CDR3 is 15 residues long. V lost 6 bases to trimming and J lost 5 bases; unmatched junction nucleotides: 10. Germline CDR1 reads MNHNS; CDR2 reads SASEGT. The CDR3 DNA reads as TGTGCCAGCAGCGCTCGGACAGGTGCAGATCAGCCCCAGCATTTT. Protein: CASSARTGADQPQHF.

This clone was seen only once. CDR3 residues: CASSKLSGGAETQYF. The CDR3 nucleotides read TGTGCCAGCAGCAAACTGAGCGGGGGGGCTGAGACCCAGTACTTC. The V gene is TRBV21-1, the J gene TRBJ2-5; the D call in the table, TRBD2, was not verified against the DNA. TRBV21-1 is a pseudogene locus. The CDR3 contains 15 residues.

This CDR3 is CASSSPGAGAAYEQYF. CDR3 bases: TGTGCCAGCAGCTCCCCTGGGGCGGGGGCAGCCTACGAGCAGTACTTC. J is TRBJ2-7 and V is TRBV7-2; possible D gene TRBD2, 7 bases. This CDR3 is built from 16 residues. Germline V gives CDR1 SGHTA, CDR2 FQGNSA. The V and J ends lost 4 bases and 2 bases respectively, with 18 bases between them.

The chain carries TRBV7-3 and TRBJ2-6; D not resolved. V was clipped by 3 bases and J by 0 bases, with 15 bases between them. Germline lookup yields CDR1 SGHTA and CDR2 FQGTGA. The CDR3 covers 18 residues. This CDR3 reads CASSLRHLPSSGANVLTF. Here the CDR3 DNA reads TGTGCCAGCAGCTTGAGACACTTACCGAGCTCTGGGGCCAACGTCCTGACTTTC.

This clone was observed a single time. V is TRBV9 and J is TRBJ1-6, with 7 bases that match TRBD1. Per germline, CDR1 SGDLS and CDR2 YYNGEE. The CDR3 has 14 residues. The ends lost 4 bases at V and 7 bases at J; junction bases unmatched: 5. The CDR3 loop reads CASSSEGANSPLHF. DNA of the CDR3: TGTGCCAGCAGCTCCGAGGGGGCGAATTCACCCCTCCACTTT.

The chain couples TRBV19 to TRBJ1-2, with D possibly TRBD1 on 5 matching bases. This CDR3 is built from 14 residues. V was trimmed by 1 base and J by 4 bases, leaving 10 bases between them. Germline V gene sequence: CDR1 LNHDA, CDR2 SQIVND (reference sequence). This CDR3 reads CASSIAPGIYGYTF. CDR3 sequence (DNA): TGTGCCAGTAGTATAGCCCCAGGGATCTATGGCTACACCTTC.

This clone was detected once. J is TRBJ1-4 and V is TRBV5-4; 8 bases align to TRBD1. CDR1 SGHNT and CDR2 YYREEE come from the germline V gene (reference sequence). V gave up 3 bases and J gave up 7 bases; unmatched junction bases: 8. The CDR3 length is 15 residues. The CDR3 sequence is CASSSKQGGSEKLFF. In nucleotides, the CDR3 is TGTGCCAGCAGCTCAAAACAGGGGGGAAGTGAAAAACTGTTTTTT. The full variable domain, with the rest looked up from reference TRBV5-4 and TRBJ1-4, is ETGVTQSPTHLIKTRGQQVTLRCSSQSGHNTVSWYQQALGQGPQFIFQYYREEENGRGNFPPRFSGLQFPNYSSELNVNALELDDSALYLCASSSKQGGSEKLFFGSGTQLSVL.

The rearrangement joins TRBV6-6 to TRBJ2-7; D is perhaps TRBD2 (6 bases). Between the trimmed V and J ends, which lost 6 bases and 2 bases, there was a span of 8 bases. Germline values: CDR1 MNHNY, CDR2 SVGAGI (reference sequence). The length of the CDR3 is 12 residues. CDR3: CASSGGPYEQYF. The CDR3 coding sequence is TGTGCCAGCAGCGGGGGTCCCTACGAGCAGTACTTC.

The chain uses TRBV5-4 and TRBJ1-5; unclear D gene. The CDR3 runs to 17 residues. In germline, CDR1 is SGHNT, CDR2 YYREEE (reference sequence). V shed 0 bases and J shed 2 bases, with 15 bases lying between them. The CDR3 DNA follows: TGTGCCAGCAGCTTGGATGGTGGAGGAGGAGGCAATCAGCCCCAGCATTTT. The encoded protein is CASSLDGGGGGNQPQHF.

The rearrangement uses TRBV19 and TRBJ1-2; no definite D call. CDR1 and CDR2 from the germline V gene are LNHDA and SQIVND (reference sequence). Trimming removed 2 bases from V and 4 bases from J, with 23 bases in between. This CDR3 has 18 amino acids. CDR3 protein: CASSISTGSYSISYGYTF. The CDR3, as DNA: TGTGCCAGTAGTATATCAACCGGGTCCTACTCGATCTCCTATGGCTACACCTTC.

A single count supports this clone. The CDR3 region has the DNA TGCGCCAGCAGCTTGGGGGCCTCCCCTTACGAGCAGTACTTC. Its translation is CASSLGASPYEQYF. V gene TRBV5-1 combines with J gene TRBJ2-7; unclear D gene. Germline lookup yields CDR1 SGHRS and CDR2 YFSETQ. Deletions cut 0 bases from V and 4 bases from J, with 11 bases between. The CDR3 sequence is 14 residues long.

In its sample, this clone was seen once. The chain joins TRBV4-2 to TRBJ1-6, with 9 bases aligning to TRBD1. Unmatched junction bases numbered 4, after V lost 0 bases and J lost 10 bases. CDR3 length: 15 amino acids. Germline values: CDR1 LGHNA, CDR2 YNFKEQ. The CDR3 region has the DNA TGTGCCAGCAGCCAAGAGAGGGGACAGGGCTCACCCCTCCACTTT. Protein sequence: CASSQERGQGSPLHF.